Sequencing of this T cell receptor (beta chain) was carried out in a study of blood T cell repertoires in COVID-19. About the study: In each case, the material was cDNA or gDNA derived from T cells, B-cell-depleted T cells, or PBMCs.

In the authors' methods: Scientists estimated how many nucleated cells there were by amplifying reference gene primers. Sequencing used immunoSEQ multiplex PCR; TCRdb keeps in-frame clones, though not all of them. The D gene and trimming were derived from the DNA, and the V and J assignments and clone size from that table. The sample lists around 240,000 clones, 70% to 90% occurring once. Germline lookup yields CDR1 LGHDT and CDR2 YNNKEL (reference sequence). The CDR3 runs 14 residues. V trimming: 4 bases; J trimming: 6 bases; junction bases outside the gene matches: 7. The TCR comes from a woman aged 25-40 years who had recovered from COVID-19. The chain employs TRBV3-1 (or the pseudogene TRBV3-2) and TRBJ1-1, with 8 bases that match TRBD1. Sequences were obtained from peripheral blood. CDR3 in amino acids: CASSPRQGISEAFF. The CDR3 nucleotides read TGTGCCAGCAGCCCACGACAGGGGATCTCTGAAGCTTTCTTT.